These T cell receptor beta chains were read from a single sample in a study of T cell responses to AZD1222 COVID-19 vaccine. TCRdb's copy holds only in-frame clones and misses some; the assay was immunoSEQ multiplex PCR. The table shows 100,000 to 150,000 clones, with approximately 85% occurring only once. The sample here was peripheral blood, taken 28 days after the second AZD1222 dose. These TCRs come from an adult who received the AZD1222 COVID-19 vaccine. Each CDR3 is given with its conserved first and last residue. A D gene is named only where the DNA matches it firmly. Part of the rows lack a size; the others show once, few, many or a class for expanded clones.

D	V	size	J	DNA	CDR3
-	TRBV3-1/TRBV3-2	-	TRBJ2-5	TGTGCCAGCAGCCAAGGTATGCTAGGAGAGACCCAGTACTTC	CASSQGMLGETQYF
-	TRBV6-1	-	TRBJ1-2	TGTGCCAGCAGTGAAGGGCAGGTACCTGGCTACACCTTC	CASSEGQVPGYTF
-	TRBV12-3/TRBV12-4	-	TRBJ1-5	TGTGCCAGCAGTCCCAGGTCCAATCAGCCCCAGCATTTT	CASSPRSNQPQHF
-	TRBV6-6	-	TRBJ1-2	TGTGCCAGCAGTCCCACCCCGGGGGGGGCGGGGAACTATGGCTACACCTTC	CASSPTPGGAGNYGYTF
TRBD1	TRBV6-6	once	TRBJ1-2	TGTGCCAGCAGCCAGACAGGGGATGGGGGCTACACCTTC	CASSQTGDGGYTF
-	TRBV7-8	-	TRBJ1-2	TGTGCCAGTGGGAGGGACTACAACTATGGCTACACCTTC	CASGRDYNYGYTF
-	TRBV5-4	-	TRBJ1-2	TGTGCCAGCGCCCCAGGGGCGAGGGGCTACACCTTC	CASAPGARGYTF
-	TRBV11-2	-	TRBJ2-5	TGTGCCAGCAGCTTACAGGAGGTTAGGGAGACCCAGTACTTC	CASSLQEVRETQYF
TRBD1	TRBV7-6	-	TRBJ2-2	TGTGCCAGCAGCTCGAGACAGGGGGTGAACACCGGGGAGCTGTTTTTT	CASSSRQGVNTGELFF
-	TRBV19	-	TRBJ2-1	TGTGCCAGTAAGTTATCAGGACCCCCCTACAATGAGCAGTTCTTC	CASKLSGPPYNEQFF
-	TRBV3-1/TRBV3-2	-	TRBJ2-7	TGTGCCAGCAGCCAATCGACTGGCGAGCAGTACTTC	CASSQSTGEQYF
TRBD2	TRBV25-1	-	TRBJ2-5	TGTGCCAGCAGTAGCGGGGCGGAGACCCAGTACTTC	CASSSGAETQYF
-	TRBV18	-	TRBJ1-3	TGTGCCAGCTCACCCTCGGGACAATTCTCTGGAAACACCATATATTTT	CASSPSGQFSGNTIYF
-	TRBV27	few	TRBJ1-5	TGTGCCAGGGGGACGGATAGGTTTCGCAATCAGCCCCAGCATTTT	CARGTDRFRNQPQHF
-	TRBV24-1	-	TRBJ2-1	TGTGCCACCAGTGATTTGGCCTATCCCTCCTACAATGAGCAGTTCTTC	CATSDLAYPSYNEQFF
-	TRBV9	-	TRBJ1-1	TGTGCCAGCAGCCGCAACAGGGTCGTGGGGACTGAAGCTTTCTTT	CASSRNRVVGTEAFF
-	TRBV28	-	TRBJ1-2	TGTGCCAGCAGTTTAAAGTTGAGGGAGGGGGGCTACACCTTC	CASSLKLREGGYTF
TRBD1	TRBV4-2	-	TRBJ1-5	TGTGCCAGCAGCCAAGTACGCGCCAGGGGGCAGCCCCAGCATTTT	CASSQVRARGQPQHF
-	TRBV28	-	TRBJ1-5	TGTGCCGGCCGGGCGGATAGCAATCAGCCCCAGCATTTT	CAGRADSNQPQHF
-	TRBV5-1	-	TRBJ1-3	TGCGCCAGCAGCTTCAAAATTGGAAACACCATATATTTT	CASSFKIGNTIYF
-	TRBV24-1	-	TRBJ1-1	TGTGCCACCAGTGTGTCCACTGAAGCTTTCTTT	CATSVSTEAFF
-	TRBV30	-	TRBJ1-3	TGTGCCTGGAGCCCGGGACTTTCTGGAAACACCATATATTTT	CAWSPGLSGNTIYF
TRBD1	TRBV5-1	-	TRBJ2-7	TGCGCCAGCAGCCCGGGCGGGACAGGGCGCCCCTACGAGCAGTACTTC	CASSPGGTGRPYEQYF
TRBD2	TRBV5-1	-	TRBJ2-7	TGCGCCAGCAGCTTTAGCGGGGACTACGAGCAGTACTTC	CASSFSGDYEQYF
-	TRBV20-1	-	TRBJ1-2	TGCAGTGTAACAGACTATGGCTACACCTTC	CSVTDYGYTF
-	TRBV7-2	-	TRBJ1-5	TGTGCCAGCAGCTTAGTAGGGCAGGTGAATCAGCCCCAGCATTTT	CASSLVGQVNQPQHF
-	TRBV5-1	-	TRBJ1-1	TGCGCCAGCAGCTTGGGTTCACAGGGAGTAACTGAAGCTTTCTTT	CASSLGSQGVTEAFF
-	TRBV5-1	-	TRBJ1-4	TGCGCCAGCAGTCCCGGACCCCCTAATGAAAAACTGTTTTTT	CASSPGPPNEKLFF
-	TRBV4-1	-	TRBJ1-1	TGCGCCAGCAGCCAAGATCTGGGTTCTGAAGCTTTCTTT	CASSQDLGSEAFF
TRBD2	TRBV7-2	once	TRBJ2-3	TGTGCCAGCAGCATTAGCGGGGCCCCCCAAGATACGCAGTATTTT	CASSISGAPQDTQYF
TRBD1	TRBV19	few	TRBJ1-1	TGTGCCAGTATCCCGAACCCCGACAGGGTGGCTGAAGCTTTCTTT	CASIPNPDRVAEAFF
TRBD1	TRBV5-4	-	TRBJ2-7	TGTGCCAGCAGCCGGCCCTCACGGCAGGGGGCTCCCAACGAGCAGTACTTC	CASSRPSRQGAPNEQYF
-	TRBV29-1	-	TRBJ1-5	TGCAGCGTTTCCCTGGGGGGGGGCGATCAGCCCCAGCATTTT	CSVSLGGGDQPQHF
-	TRBV11-2	-	TRBJ2-7	TGTGCCAGCAGTTGGGGGGATCGGAGATGGTACGAGCAGTACTTC	CASSWGDRRWYEQYF
-	TRBV29-1	-	TRBJ2-7	TGCAGCGTTGAAACGGGGGCCGGCTACGAGCAGTACTTC	CSVETGAGYEQYF
-	TRBV4-1	-	TRBJ1-6	TGCGCCAGCAGCCAAGAAGAGGAGGGGACCTCACCCCTCCACTTT	CASSQEEEGTSPLHF
-	TRBV18	-	TRBJ2-1	TGTGCCAGCTCACGGGAAAATGAGCAGTTCTTC	CASSRENEQFF
-	TRBV24-1	-	TRBJ2-1	TGTGCCACCAGTGATTTGGGGACTTCCTACAATGAGCAGTTCTTC	CATSDLGTSYNEQFF
-	TRBV4-3	-	TRBJ2-1	TGCGCCAGCAGCCAAGGCGTGACAGGCTACAATGAGCAGTTCTTC	CASSQGVTGYNEQFF
-	TRBV19	-	TRBJ2-5	TGTGCCAGTAGTATAGGCCTGAATTACCAAGAGACCCAGTACTTC	CASSIGLNYQETQYF
-	TRBV19	-	TRBJ2-2	TGTGCCAGTAGTATCCGGGGCGGAGGTAGGACCGGGGAGCTGTTTTTT	CASSIRGGGRTGELFF
-	TRBV7-2	-	TRBJ2-1	TGTGCCAGCAGCTTACGGGGGACGTACAATGAGCAGTTCTTC	CASSLRGTYNEQFF
-	TRBV3-1/TRBV3-2	-	TRBJ2-3	TGTGCCAGCAGCCAAGATCATGGCCCCTCGAAAGATACGCAGTATTTT	CASSQDHGPSKDTQYF
-	TRBV10-3	-	TRBJ1-1	TGTGCCATCAGTGAGACAGGGCAAGGCACTGAAGCTTTCTTT	CAISETGQGTEAFF